This T cell receptor (beta chain) is from a study of CDR3 diversity in severe acne. This clonotype was seen only a few times. One entry per CDR3 protein, called by TCRdb with MiXCR from the PCR reads. The table records roughly 100,000 distinct CDR3 sequences, approximately 47% of them present only once. V lost 2 bases and J lost 7, with 18 bases in between. Germline lookup yields CDR1 DFQATT and CDR2 SNEGSKA (reference sequence). The CDR3 runs 14 residues. The chain employs TRBV20-1 and TRBJ2-7; weak D call: TRBD1 (6 bases). The material sequenced was blood. The clonotype was recovered from a male donor with acne. This CDR3 reads CSARPDRLRVEQYF. The CDR3 nucleotides are TGCAGTGCTAGACCGGACAGACTACGTGTGGAGCAGTACTTC.